The 12 T cell receptor beta chains in this list originate from one sample, sequenced in a study of PD-1 blockade in classical Hodgkin lymphoma. With no exception, relapse followed autologous stem cell transplantation in all patients, and brentuximab vedotin exposure varied. Measured with immunoSEQ multiplex PCR; TCRdb has only the in-frame clones, and not every one. The table has under 110,000 clones, around 89% seen once. Source: peripheral blood mononuclear cells (PBMCs), taken before the second cycle of nivolumab. The receptor source for this set is a human donor with classical Hodgkin lymphoma.

Of note for this clone: Other DNA variants within this sample encode the same CDR3. This rearrangement joins TRBV9 to TRBJ2-3; no clear D gene. CDR1 SGDLS and CDR2 YYNGEE come from the germline V gene. The CDR3 is 13 residues long. With 2 bases removed from V and 3 bases from J, the gap between germline ends came to 7 bases. The CDR3 region has the DNA TGTGCCAGCAGCGTCGCCGGTACAGATACGCAGTATTTT. Its protein product is CASSVAGTDTQYF.

The V and J genes are TRBV30 and TRBJ1-3; D not certain. The V gene lost 0 bases and the J gene lost 0 bases, with 12 bases spanning the gap. Germline V gene lookup returns CDR1 GTSNPN and CDR2 SVGIG (reference sequence). The CDR3 totals 16 residues. The CDR3 DNA follows: TGTGCCTGGAGTGTAGCAGGCCCGAGCTCTGGAAACACCATATATTTT. Protein: CAWSVAGPSSGNTIYF.

The chain carries TRBV20-1 and TRBJ2-7, with D hard to call. The CDR3 length is 11 residues. Looked up from germline, CDR1 is DFQATT and CDR2 is SNEGSKA (reference sequence). Trimming pared 5 bases from V and 2 bases from J, leaving 7 bases between. The DNA of the CDR3 is TGCAGTGCTGCCGGCCCCTACGAGCAGTACTTC. Translated, it gives CSAAGPYEQYF.

V and J are TRBV28 and TRBJ2-5; possibly TRBD2 for D (6 bases). V lost 3 bases, J lost 5 bases, and 13 bases lay in between. CDR1 and CDR2 from the germline V gene are MDHEN and SYDVKM. The CDR3 loop spans 14 amino acids. The CDR3 coding sequence is TGTGCCAGCAGTTTCACCCGGGCGGGGGAGACCCAGTACTTC. It is translated as CASSFTRAGETQYF.

Of note for this clone: The missing conserved phenylalanine or tryptophan at the end of this CDR3 makes a read error likely. The chain links TRBV11-2 to TRBJ2-2, with TRBD2 identical over 7 bases. The CDR3 length is 14 residues. Germline V lookup: CDR1 SGHAT, CDR2 FQNNGV. V lost 1 base, J lost 4 bases, and 0 bases stayed unmatched. CDR3 loop: CASSLAGGTGELFS. CDR3 sequence (DNA): TGTGCCAGCAGCTTAGCGGGAGGCACCGGGGAGCTGTTTTCT.

The V call is TRBV7-8, the J call TRBJ1-4; D is ambiguous. Trimming removed 5 bases at V and 1 base at J, with 11 bases between. The CDR3 contains 15 residues. The germline V gene encodes CDR1 SGHVS and CDR2 FQNEAQ. CDR3 coding DNA: TGTGCCAGCAGCCCCCGGGAGGGAACTAATGAAAAACTGTTTTTT. Residues: CASSPREGTNEKLFF.

This clone was seen only a few times. The V gene is TRBV2, the J gene TRBJ2-5, with TRBD2 matching 12 bases. This CDR3 is built from 15 residues. With 6 bases clipped from V and 4 bases from J, the junction kept 6 bases outside the gene matches. Germline loops: CDR1 SNHLY, CDR2 FYNNEI. The CDR3 coding sequence is TGTGCCAGCAGCGGAGGACTAGCGGGACTAGAGACCCAGTACTTC. Its translation is CASSGGLAGLETQYF.

The chain carries TRBV19 and TRBJ2-7, with D perhaps TRBD2 (8 bases). Trimming left V 7 bases short and J 4 bases short, with 20 bases between. Germline assignment: CDR1 LNHDA and CDR2 SQIVND (reference sequence). The CDR3 spans 15 residues. In DNA, the CDR3 is TGTGCCAGTAACCGGGCGGGGGGACAGTCATACGAGCAGTACTTC. Protein product: CASNRAGGQSYEQYF.

The rearrangement joins TRBV27 to TRBJ2-2; the D gene is possibly TRBD1 (5 bases). Germline CDR1 MNHEY, CDR2 SMNVEV (reference sequence). The CDR3 runs 15 residues. V dropped 5 bases and J dropped 10 bases, with 20 bases sitting between them. The CDR3: CASSPIDSEGEELFF. The CDR3 DNA reads as TGTGCCAGCAGTCCTATAGACAGTGAAGGGGAGGAGCTGTTTTTT.

The J gene is TRBJ1-4, the V gene TRBV5-1, with D hard to call. Trimming left V 5 bases short and J 2 bases short, with 4 bases between. This CDR3 spans 12 amino acids. In germline, CDR1 is SGHRS, CDR2 YFSETQ. Here the CDR3 DNA reads TGCGCCAGCAGTGCCACTAATGAAAAACTGTTTTTT. This encodes CASSATNEKLFF.

The chain carries TRBV10-3 and TRBJ2-3, with 7 bases lining up with TRBD2. V shed 4 bases, J shed 2 bases, and the junction held 6 bases outside the gene matches. Germline V CDR1 and CDR2: ENHRY, SYGVKD. The CDR3 is 15 residues long. The CDR3 DNA reads TGTGCCATCAGTGCTAGCGGAACGTACACAGATACGCAGTATTTT. This translates into CAISASGTYTDTQYF.

The gene calls are TRBV21-1 and TRBJ1-2; TRBD1, the D gene given by the table, was not confirmed from the DNA. TRBV21-1 is a documented pseudogene. This CDR3 spans 15 amino acids. In DNA, the CDR3 is TGTGCCAGCAGCAAAAGCCCACAGGGGGACTATGGCTACACCTTC. This sequence encodes CASSKSPQGDYGYTF.